A single sample gave rise to the 6 T cell receptor beta chains below, sequenced in a study of shared clonotypes between healthy human individuals. TCRdb's table, derived via immunoSEQ multiplex PCR, lists solely in-frame clones and lacks some. The data contain just over 2,000,000 clones, 85% to 95% of them singletons. Naivety among CD8 cells was defined by CD45RO negativity and positive CCR7 selection, thereby excluding terminally differentiated effector memory CD45RA+ cells. The specimen was naive CD8+ T cells sorted from blood. These receptors originate from a man aged 18 to 30 in good health.

The J gene is TRBJ1-5, the V gene TRBV27, with TRBD1 identical over 11 bases. The V gene's germline CDR1 is MNHEY and CDR2 SMNVEV (reference sequence). The CDR3 totals 16 residues. With 7 bases clipped from V and 1 base from J, the junction kept 6 bases outside the gene matches. For the CDR3, the DNA is TGTGCCAGCACCAGGACAGGGGGCAGGAGCAATCAGCCCCAGCATTTT. This sequence encodes CASTRTGGRSNQPQHF.

The rearrangement joins TRBV27 to TRBJ1-1; no firm D call. Trimming shortened V by 0 bases and J by 1 base, and 12 bases separated the two germline ends. The CDR3 loop spans 16 amino acids. The germline CDR1 and CDR2 sequences are MNHEY and SMNVEV (reference sequence). For the CDR3, the DNA is TGTGCCAGCAGTTTATCGGTTATTCGCAAGAACACTGAAGCTTTCTTT. Its protein product is CASSLSVIRKNTEAFF.

V gene TRBV9 combines with J gene TRBJ2-5; D is possibly TRBD1 (5 bases). The V end lost 3 bases, the J end lost 1 base, and 13 bases lay between the germline ends. The CDR3 has 15 residues. CDR1 and CDR2 (germline): SGDLS, YYNGEE. The CDR3 bases are TGTGCCAGCAGCGCTTTTACAGGCCCCCAAGAGACCCAGTACTTC. It is translated as CASSAFTGPQETQYF.

This sequence joins TRBV6-6 and TRBJ2-7; D tentatively fits TRBD1 or TRBD2 (5 bases each). CDR1 and CDR2 (germline): MNHNY, SVGAGI (reference sequence). CDR3 size: 15 residues. The germline V and J ends were trimmed by 5 bases and 2 bases, with 16 bases remaining between them. CDR3 amino acids: CASSTTRDPAYEQYF. DNA of the CDR3: TGTGCCAGCAGTACGACCCGGGACCCCGCCTACGAGCAGTACTTC.

V usage is TRBV7-2 and J usage is TRBJ2-7; 9 bases fit TRBD2. The CDR3 has 15 residues. Trimming at V came to 6 bases and at J to 4 bases, leaving 10 bases not matched to a gene. Per germline, CDR1 SGHTA and CDR2 FQGNSA. The CDR3 nucleotides read TGTGCCAGCAGTTCGTCCTGGACTAGCGAGTACGAGCAGTACTTC. Translation: CASSSSWTSEYEQYF.

The CDR3 is CASSLDLGYNEQFF. DNA of the CDR3: TGTGCCAGCAGTTTAGATCTTGGATACAATGAGCAGTTCTTC. The chain joins TRBV28 to TRBJ2-1; D gene uncertain. Trimming stripped 2 bases from V and 4 bases from J, with 9 bases between. CDR1 and CDR2 from the germline V gene are MDHEN and SYDVKM. The CDR3 covers 14 residues.